Listed here is a single T cell receptor beta chain. In the authors' workflow: Reference gene primer amplification gave nucleated cell count estimates. Profiling relied on immunoSEQ multiplex PCR, and the TCRdb table lists in-frame clones only, not all of them. The V and J calls and clone size were taken over from that table, and D and trimming were inferred from the DNA. The sample holds around 300,000 clones, around 87% seen once. The data originate from a study of blood T cell repertoires in COVID-19. Study overall: Acute and convalescent COVID-19 specimens originated in the United States, Italy and Spain. T cells, B-cell-depleted T cells, or PBMCs provided the cDNA or gDNA that served as material.

V was shortened by 0 bases and J by 3 bases, with 20 bases between the two germline ends. Germline loops: CDR1 GTSNPN, CDR2 SVGIG (reference sequence). This CDR3 region has 17 residues. The sample taken for sequencing was peripheral blood. This clonotype was sampled from a man aged 50-60 years with active or convalescent COVID-19. The V and J genes are TRBV30 and TRBJ1-2; no definite D call. CDR3 coding DNA: TGTGCCTGGAGTGTAGATAGAAGCAGGATGGGAGACTATGGCTACACCTTC. Its protein product is CAWSVDRSRMGDYGYTF.